This T cell receptor beta chain was recovered during a study of Ad26.COV2.S vaccination and SARS-CoV-2 variants. The wider study: A participant enrolled in the COV1001 Ad26.COV2.S trial arm provided the sample. Doses of Ad26.COV2.S were injected into muscle once or twice, 56 days apart. Study-wide results and limits: Across vaccine and placebo recipients, the breadth of non-spike TCRs was similar.

Treatment in this sample: some 19 received Ad26.COV2.S at low or high dose, single or two shots; a few received placebo; per-sample allocation not given. Specimen acquisition occurred on day 63 following the initial vaccine or placebo injection. An adult of 18-55 years in Boston served as donor. Method: immunoSEQ multiplex PCR; TCRdb's copy keeps in-frame clones and lacks some. This sample has a few hundred thousand clones, with around 89% found just once. This CDR3 has 15 residues. Between the trimmed V and J ends, which lost 0 bases and 5 bases, there was a span of 13 bases. The germline V gene encodes CDR1 MGHRA and CDR2 YSYEKL. This clone appeared once. Its antigen remains unidentified.

The receptor was isolated from a person aged 18 to 65 who received the Ad26.COV2.S COVID-19 vaccine or a placebo. The chain links TRBV4-1 to TRBJ2-5, with D possibly matching TRBD2 (5 bases). The specimen comprised peripheral blood, sampled in a trial of Ad26.COV2.S vaccine versus placebo. Here the CDR3 DNA reads TGCGCCAGCAGCCAAGATAGCAGCCGAGGGGAGACCCAGTACTTC. The encoded protein is CASSQDSSRGETQYF.